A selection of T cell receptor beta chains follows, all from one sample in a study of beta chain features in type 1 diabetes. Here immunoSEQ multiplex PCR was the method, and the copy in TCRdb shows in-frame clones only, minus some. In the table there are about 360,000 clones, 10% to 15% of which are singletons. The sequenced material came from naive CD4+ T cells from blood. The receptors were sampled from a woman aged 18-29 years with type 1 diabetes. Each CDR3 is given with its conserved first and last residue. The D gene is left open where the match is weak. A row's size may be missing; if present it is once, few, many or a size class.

CDR3nt: TGTGCCAGACGGACAGGGGGATCCTACGAGCAGTACTTC; CDR3aa: CARRTGGSYEQYF; len: 13; j_gene: TRBJ2-7; v_gene: TRBV19; d_gene: TRBD1; abundance: NA
CDR3nt: TGTGCCAGCAGCCTCGCTGGGAGTACAATTTACGAGCAGTACTTC; CDR3aa: CASSLAGSTIYEQYF; len: 15; j_gene: TRBJ2-7; v_gene: TRBV7-2; d_gene: NA; abundance: NA
CDR3nt: TGTGCCTGGGAACAGGGGGGATATGGCTACACCTTC; CDR3aa: CAWEQGGYGYTF; len: 12; j_gene: TRBJ1-2; v_gene: TRBV30; d_gene: TRBD1; abundance: few
CDR3nt: TGTGCCAGCAGGGGACTAGCGGGAAATGAGCAGTTCTTC; CDR3aa: CASRGLAGNEQFF; len: 13; j_gene: TRBJ2-1; v_gene: TRBV11-1; d_gene: TRBD2; abundance: few
CDR3nt: TGTGCCACCGGGCCGGGGGGAGAGACCCAGTACTTC; CDR3aa: CATGPGGETQYF; len: 12; j_gene: TRBJ2-5; v_gene: TRBV2; d_gene: TRBD2; abundance: few
CDR3nt: TGTGCCAGCAGCTCCCCGGGACAGACTTATGGCTACACCTTC; CDR3aa: CASSSPGQTYGYTF; len: 14; j_gene: TRBJ1-2; v_gene: TRBV7-2; d_gene: TRBD1; abundance: NA
CDR3nt: TGTGCCAGCAGCCTAAATAATCAGCCCCAGCATTTT; CDR3aa: CASSLNNQPQHF; len: 12; j_gene: TRBJ1-5; v_gene: TRBV7-9; d_gene: NA; abundance: NA
CDR3nt: TGTGCCACCACTATCGGCCCAGGACGGGAAAACAATGAGCAGTTCTTC; CDR3aa: CATTIGPGRENNEQFF; len: 16; j_gene: TRBJ2-1; v_gene: TRBV19; d_gene: NA; abundance: NA
CDR3nt: TGTGCCAGCAGCGCAGGACAGGGGAGGGACCCTTCTGGGGCCAACGTCCTGACTTTC; CDR3aa: CASSAGQGRDPSGANVLTF; len: 19; j_gene: TRBJ2-6; v_gene: TRBV9; d_gene: TRBD1; abundance: few
CDR3nt: TGTGCCAGCAGCCAAGCCCTCAGCTACGAGCAGTACTTC; CDR3aa: CASSQALSYEQYF; len: 13; j_gene: TRBJ2-7; v_gene: TRBV14; d_gene: NA; abundance: few
CDR3nt: TGTGCCAGCAGCTTTGGTCCCTTAGCGGGCGTGTACTTC; CDR3aa: CASSFGPLAGVYF; len: 13; j_gene: TRBJ2-4; v_gene: TRBV7-8; d_gene: TRBD2; abundance: few
CDR3nt: TGTGCCAGCAGTTACATCAGAACCGGGGAGCTGTTTTTT; CDR3aa: CASSYIRTGELFF; len: 13; j_gene: TRBJ2-2; v_gene: TRBV6-5; d_gene: NA; abundance: few
CDR3nt: TGTGCCAGCAGCTCCCTAGCGGAGGACACAGATACGCAGTATTTT; CDR3aa: CASSSLAEDTDTQYF; len: 15; j_gene: TRBJ2-3; v_gene: TRBV7-2; d_gene: TRBD2; abundance: NA
CDR3nt: TGTGCCAGCAGTTCCCCGGGGTCAGATACGCAGTATTTT; CDR3aa: CASSSPGSDTQYF; len: 13; j_gene: TRBJ2-3; v_gene: TRBV28; d_gene: NA; abundance: NA
CDR3nt: TGTGCCAGCAGCCAGGATGGGAACTATGGCTACACCTTC; CDR3aa: CASSQDGNYGYTF; len: 13; j_gene: TRBJ1-2; v_gene: TRBV7-2; d_gene: NA; abundance: NA
CDR3nt: TGTGCCTGGGCTGGGCGGGCGAAAGAGACCCAGTACTTC; CDR3aa: CAWAGRAKETQYF; len: 13; j_gene: TRBJ2-5; v_gene: TRBV30; d_gene: NA; abundance: NA
CDR3nt: TGTGCCAGCAGCTTGGGGCTAGGAGCGGAGCTCCAAGAGACCCAGTACTTC; CDR3aa: CASSLGLGAELQETQYF; len: 17; j_gene: TRBJ2-5; v_gene: TRBV5-4; d_gene: NA; abundance: few
CDR3nt: TGTGCCAGCATAGGGGGCGCGGGGACTGAAGCTTTCTTT; CDR3aa: CASIGGAGTEAFF; len: 13; j_gene: TRBJ1-1; v_gene: TRBV7-8; d_gene: TRBD1; abundance: few
CDR3nt: TGTGCCAGCAGCTCCCTAGCGGGAGACGACTTC; CDR3aa: CASSSLAGDDF; len: 11; j_gene: TRBJ2-7; v_gene: TRBV28; d_gene: TRBD2; abundance: NA
CDR3nt: TGTGCCAGCAGCCGCCGGACTAGCGGGGGGGCCAGGGGTTCTGGCAATGAGCAGTTCTTC; CDR3aa: CASSRRTSGGARGSGNEQFF; len: 20; j_gene: TRBJ2-1; v_gene: TRBV5-4; d_gene: TRBD2; abundance: NA
CDR3nt: TGTGCCAGCACCAGATCCTCTGGGGCCAACGTCCTGACTTTC; CDR3aa: CASTRSSGANVLTF; len: 14; j_gene: TRBJ2-6; v_gene: TRBV28; d_gene: NA; abundance: NA
CDR3nt: TGTGCCAGCAGCCCGGACAGACTCAGGGTAGGGTCTGGGGCCAACGTCCTGACTTTC; CDR3aa: CASSPDRLRVGSGANVLTF; len: 19; j_gene: TRBJ2-6; v_gene: TRBV5-4; d_gene: NA; abundance: few
CDR3nt: TGTGCCAGCAGCTTACAGGGTTCTAGATATGGCTACACCTTC; CDR3aa: CASSLQGSRYGYTF; len: 14; j_gene: TRBJ1-2; v_gene: TRBV5-4; d_gene: NA; abundance: NA
CDR3nt: TGCGCCAGCAGCCCGGGAGGTTACAATGAGCAGTTCTTC; CDR3aa: CASSPGGYNEQFF; len: 13; j_gene: TRBJ2-1; v_gene: TRBV4-1; d_gene: TRBD2; abundance: few
CDR3nt: TGTGCCAGTAGTCAACCGGGACTACCATACGAGCAGTACTTC; CDR3aa: CASSQPGLPYEQYF; len: 14; j_gene: TRBJ2-7; v_gene: TRBV19; d_gene: TRBD2; abundance: NA
CDR3nt: TGTGCCAGCAGCGGGACAGAAAATCAGCCCCAGCATTTT; CDR3aa: CASSGTENQPQHF; len: 13; j_gene: TRBJ1-5; v_gene: TRBV7-2; d_gene: TRBD1; abundance: few